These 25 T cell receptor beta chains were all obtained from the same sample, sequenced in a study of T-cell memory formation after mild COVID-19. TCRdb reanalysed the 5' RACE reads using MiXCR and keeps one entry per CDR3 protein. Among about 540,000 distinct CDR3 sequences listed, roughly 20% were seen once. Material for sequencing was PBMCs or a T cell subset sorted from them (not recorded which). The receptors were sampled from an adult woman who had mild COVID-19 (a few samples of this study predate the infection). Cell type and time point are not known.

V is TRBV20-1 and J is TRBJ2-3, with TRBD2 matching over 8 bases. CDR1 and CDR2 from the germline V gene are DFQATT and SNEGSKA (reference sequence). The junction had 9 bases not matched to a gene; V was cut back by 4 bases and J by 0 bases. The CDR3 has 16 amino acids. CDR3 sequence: CSATFPGGASTDTQYF. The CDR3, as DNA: TGCAGTGCTACTTTCCCGGGGGGGGCTAGCACAGATACGCAGTATTTT.

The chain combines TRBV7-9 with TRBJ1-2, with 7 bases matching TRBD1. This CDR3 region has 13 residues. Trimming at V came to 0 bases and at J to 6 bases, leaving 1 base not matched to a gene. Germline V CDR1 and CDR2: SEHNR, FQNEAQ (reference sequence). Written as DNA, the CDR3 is TGTGCCAGCAGCTTAGCAGGGGGCAATGGCTACACCTTC. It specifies CASSLAGGNGYTF.

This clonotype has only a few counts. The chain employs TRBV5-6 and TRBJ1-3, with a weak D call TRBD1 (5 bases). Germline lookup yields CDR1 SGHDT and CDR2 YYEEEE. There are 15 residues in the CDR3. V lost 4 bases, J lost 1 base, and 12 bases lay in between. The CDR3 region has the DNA TGTGCCAGCAGCATGGGACTGCCATCTGGAAACACCATATATTTT. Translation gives CASSMGLPSGNTIYF.

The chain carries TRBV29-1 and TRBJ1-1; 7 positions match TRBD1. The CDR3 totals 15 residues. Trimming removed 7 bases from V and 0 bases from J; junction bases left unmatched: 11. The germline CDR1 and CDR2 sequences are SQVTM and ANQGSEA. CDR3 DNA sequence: TGCAGCGCGGGGGGGGGACAGCCGATGAACACTGAAGCTTTCTTT. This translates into CSAGGGQPMNTEAFF.

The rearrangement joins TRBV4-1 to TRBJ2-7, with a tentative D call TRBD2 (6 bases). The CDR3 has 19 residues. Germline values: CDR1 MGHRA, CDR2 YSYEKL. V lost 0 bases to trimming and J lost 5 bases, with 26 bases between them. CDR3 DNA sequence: TGCGCCAGCAGCCAAGAAAGCGCGTCGGCGGGATTTCGAGGGGACGAGCAGTACTTC. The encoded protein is CASSQESASAGFRGDEQYF.

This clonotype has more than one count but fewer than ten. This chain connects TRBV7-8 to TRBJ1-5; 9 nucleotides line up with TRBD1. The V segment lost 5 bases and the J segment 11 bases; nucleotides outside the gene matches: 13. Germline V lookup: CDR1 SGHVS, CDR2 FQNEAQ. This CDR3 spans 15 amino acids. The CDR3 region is CASSPVPSDRGSQHF. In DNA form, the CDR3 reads TGTGCCAGCAGCCCCGTTCCGAGCGACAGGGGGTCCCAGCATTTT.

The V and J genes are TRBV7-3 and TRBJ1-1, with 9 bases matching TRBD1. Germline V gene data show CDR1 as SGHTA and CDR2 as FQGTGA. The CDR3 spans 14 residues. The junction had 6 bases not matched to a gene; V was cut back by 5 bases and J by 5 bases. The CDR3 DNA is TGTGCCAGCAGCCCACACAGGGGGCGGACTGAAGCTTTCTTT. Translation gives CASSPHRGRTEAFF.

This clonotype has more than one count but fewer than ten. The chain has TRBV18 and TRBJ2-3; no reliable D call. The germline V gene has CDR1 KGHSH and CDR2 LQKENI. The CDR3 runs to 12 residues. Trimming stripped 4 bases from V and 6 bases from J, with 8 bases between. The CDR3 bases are TGTGCCAGCTCACACATACAGGATACGCAGTATTTT. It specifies CASSHIQDTQYF.

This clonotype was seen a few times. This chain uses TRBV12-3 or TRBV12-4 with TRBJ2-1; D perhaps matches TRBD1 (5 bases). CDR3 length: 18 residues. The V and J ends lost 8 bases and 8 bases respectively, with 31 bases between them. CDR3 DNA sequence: TGTGCCAGCCTCCCCTTTTCCTTAGGGGTACCCCCACGGGATGAGCAGTTCTTC. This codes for CASLPFSLGVPPRDEQFF.

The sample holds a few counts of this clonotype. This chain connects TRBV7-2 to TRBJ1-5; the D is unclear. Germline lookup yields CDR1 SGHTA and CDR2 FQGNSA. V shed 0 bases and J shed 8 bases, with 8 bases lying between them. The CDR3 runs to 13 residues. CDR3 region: CASSLAWGEPQHF. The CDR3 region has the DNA TGTGCCAGCAGCTTAGCGTGGGGAGAGCCCCAGCATTTT. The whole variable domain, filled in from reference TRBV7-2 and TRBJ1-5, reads GAGVSQSPSNKVTEKGKDVELRCDPISGHTALYWYRQSLGQGLEFLIYFQGNSAPDKSGLPSDRFSAERTGGSVSTLTIQRTQQEDSAVYLCASSLAWGEPQHFGDGTRLSIL.

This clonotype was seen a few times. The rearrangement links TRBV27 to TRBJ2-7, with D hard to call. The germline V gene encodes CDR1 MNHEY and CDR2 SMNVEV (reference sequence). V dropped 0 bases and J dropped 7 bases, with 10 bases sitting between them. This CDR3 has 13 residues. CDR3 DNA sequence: TGTGCCAGCAGTTTATCGCAGCCTATGGAGCAGTACTTC. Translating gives CASSLSQPMEQYF.

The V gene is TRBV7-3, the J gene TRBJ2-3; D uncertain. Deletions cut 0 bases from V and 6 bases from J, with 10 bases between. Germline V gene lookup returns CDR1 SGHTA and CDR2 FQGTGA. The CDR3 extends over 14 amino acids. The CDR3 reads CASSLTLSSDTQYF. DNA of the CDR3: TGTGCCAGCAGCTTAACGCTCTCCTCGGATACGCAGTATTTT.

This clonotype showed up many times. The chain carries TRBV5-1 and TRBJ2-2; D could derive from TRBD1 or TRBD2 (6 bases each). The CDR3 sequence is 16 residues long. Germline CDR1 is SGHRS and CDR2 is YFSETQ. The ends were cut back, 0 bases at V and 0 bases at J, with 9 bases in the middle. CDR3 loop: CASSLEGGANTGELFF. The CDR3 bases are TGCGCCAGCAGCTTGGAGGGGGGAGCGAACACCGGGGAGCTGTTTTTT.

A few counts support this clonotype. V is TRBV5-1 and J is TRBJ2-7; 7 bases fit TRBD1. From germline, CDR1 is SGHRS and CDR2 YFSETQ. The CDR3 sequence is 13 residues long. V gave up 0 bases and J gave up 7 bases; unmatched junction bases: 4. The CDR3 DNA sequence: TGCGCCAGCAGCTTGGTAGGGGGCTGGGAGCAGTACTTC. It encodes CASSLVGGWEQYF.

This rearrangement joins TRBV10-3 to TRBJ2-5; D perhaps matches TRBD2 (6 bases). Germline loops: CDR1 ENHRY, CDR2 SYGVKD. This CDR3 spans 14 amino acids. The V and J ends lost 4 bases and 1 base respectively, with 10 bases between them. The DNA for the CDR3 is TGTGCCATCAGTGGGGGGGACGGCCAAGAGACCCAGTACTTC. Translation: CAISGGDGQETQYF.

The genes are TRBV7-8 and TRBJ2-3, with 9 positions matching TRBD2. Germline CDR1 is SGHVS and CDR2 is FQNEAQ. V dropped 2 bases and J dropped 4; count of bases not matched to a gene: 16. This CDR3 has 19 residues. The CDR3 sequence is CASSLNREGLARIPDTQYF. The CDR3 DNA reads TGTGCCAGCAGCTTAAATCGGGAGGGACTAGCAAGGATCCCAGATACGCAGTATTTT.

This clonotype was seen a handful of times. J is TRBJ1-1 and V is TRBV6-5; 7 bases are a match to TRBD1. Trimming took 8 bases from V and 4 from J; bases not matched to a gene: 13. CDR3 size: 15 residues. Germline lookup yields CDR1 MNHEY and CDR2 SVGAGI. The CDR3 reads CASARTGAPLTEAFF. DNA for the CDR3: TGTGCCAGCGCCCGCACAGGGGCTCCCCTCACTGAAGCTTTCTTT.

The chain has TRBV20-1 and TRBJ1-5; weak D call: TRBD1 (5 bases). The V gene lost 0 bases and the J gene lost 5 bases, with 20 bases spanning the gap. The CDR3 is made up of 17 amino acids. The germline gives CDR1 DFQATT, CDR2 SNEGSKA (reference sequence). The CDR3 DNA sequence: TGCAGTGCTAGAGATTCCACCTTGGGAGGGGCCGATCAGCCCCAGCATTTT. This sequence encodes CSARDSTLGGADQPQHF.

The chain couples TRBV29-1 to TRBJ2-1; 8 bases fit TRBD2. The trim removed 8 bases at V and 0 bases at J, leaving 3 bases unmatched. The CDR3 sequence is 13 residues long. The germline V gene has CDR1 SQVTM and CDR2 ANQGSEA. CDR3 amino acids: CSFRGGSYNEQFF. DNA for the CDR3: TGCAGCTTCCGGGGGGGCTCCTACAATGAGCAGTTCTTC.

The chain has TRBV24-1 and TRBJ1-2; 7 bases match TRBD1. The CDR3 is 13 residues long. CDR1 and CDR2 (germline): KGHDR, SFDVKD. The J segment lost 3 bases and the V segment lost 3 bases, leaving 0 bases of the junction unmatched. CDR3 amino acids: CATSDQGDYGYTF. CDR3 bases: TGTGCCACCAGTGATCAGGGGGACTATGGCTACACCTTC.

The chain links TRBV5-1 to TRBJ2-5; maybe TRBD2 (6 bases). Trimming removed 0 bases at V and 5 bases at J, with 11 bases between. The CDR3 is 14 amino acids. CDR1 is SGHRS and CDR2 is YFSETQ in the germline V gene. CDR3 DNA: TGCGCCAGCAGCTTGGAGAAGGGGAGGGAGACCCAGTACTTC. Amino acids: CASSLEKGRETQYF.

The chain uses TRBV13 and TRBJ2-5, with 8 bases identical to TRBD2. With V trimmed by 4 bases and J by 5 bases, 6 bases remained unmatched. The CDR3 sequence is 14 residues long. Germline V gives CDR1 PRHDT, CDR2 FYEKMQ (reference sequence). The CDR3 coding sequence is TGTGCCAGCAGCTCGAAAAGCGGGGGTGAGACCCAGTACTTC. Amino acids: CASSSKSGGETQYF. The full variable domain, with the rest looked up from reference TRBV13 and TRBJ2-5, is AAGVIQSPRHLIKEKRETATLKCYPIPRHDTVYWYQQGPGQDPQFLISFYEKMQSDKGSIPDRFSAQQFSDYHSELNMSSLELGDSALYFCASSSKSGGETQYFGPGTRLLVL.

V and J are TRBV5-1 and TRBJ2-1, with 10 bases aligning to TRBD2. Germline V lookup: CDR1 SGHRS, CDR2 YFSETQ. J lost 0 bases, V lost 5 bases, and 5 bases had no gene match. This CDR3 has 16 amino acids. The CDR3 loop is CASSYGLAASYNEQFF. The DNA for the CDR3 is TGCGCCAGCAGTTACGGACTAGCGGCCTCCTACAATGAGCAGTTCTTC.

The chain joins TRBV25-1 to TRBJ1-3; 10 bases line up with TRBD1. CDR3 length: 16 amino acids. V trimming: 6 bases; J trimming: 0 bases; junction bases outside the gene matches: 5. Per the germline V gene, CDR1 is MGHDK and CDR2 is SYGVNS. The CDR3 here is CASRGDRGDSGNTIYF. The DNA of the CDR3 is TGTGCCAGCAGGGGGGACAGGGGAGACTCTGGAAACACCATATATTTT.

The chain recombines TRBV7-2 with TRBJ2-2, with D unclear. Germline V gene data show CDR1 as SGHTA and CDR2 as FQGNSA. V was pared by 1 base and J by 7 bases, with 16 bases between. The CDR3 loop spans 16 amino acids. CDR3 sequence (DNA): TGTGCCAGCAGCTTAGTCTGGACCCCGAGGAGCGGGGAGCTGTTTTTT. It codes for CASSLVWTPRSGELFF. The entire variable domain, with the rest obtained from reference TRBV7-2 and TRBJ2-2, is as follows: GAGVSQSPSNKVTEKGKDVELRCDPISGHTALYWYRQSLGQGLEFLIYFQGNSAPDKSGLPSDRFSAERTGGSVSTLTIQRTQQEDSAVYLCASSLVWTPRSGELFFGEGSRLTVL.